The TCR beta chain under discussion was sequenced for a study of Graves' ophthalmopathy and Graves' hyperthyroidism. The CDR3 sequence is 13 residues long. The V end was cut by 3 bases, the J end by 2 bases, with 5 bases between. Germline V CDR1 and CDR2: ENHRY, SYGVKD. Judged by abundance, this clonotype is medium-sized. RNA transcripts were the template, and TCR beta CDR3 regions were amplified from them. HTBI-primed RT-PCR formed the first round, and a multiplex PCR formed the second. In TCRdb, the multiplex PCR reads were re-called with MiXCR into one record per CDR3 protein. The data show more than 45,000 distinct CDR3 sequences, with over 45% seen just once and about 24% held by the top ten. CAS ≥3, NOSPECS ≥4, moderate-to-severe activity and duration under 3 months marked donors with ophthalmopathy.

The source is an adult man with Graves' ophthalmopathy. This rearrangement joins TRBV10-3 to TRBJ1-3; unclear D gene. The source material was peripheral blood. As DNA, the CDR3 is TGTGCCATCAGTGACGGTCCTGGAAACACCATATATTTT. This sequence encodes CAISDGPGNTIYF.